This T cell receptor beta chain emerged from a study of T cell responses to AZD1222 COVID-19 vaccine. Of note for this clone: The antigen remains undetermined.

From germline, CDR1 is MGHDK and CDR2 SYGVNS. CDR3 length: 12 residues. The V end was cut by 1 base, the J end by 6 bases, with 6 bases between. Whole-study findings and limits: Spike was spanned by vaccine-associated CD4 TCRs, which were dominant at 160-218 and 743-854. The study identified only five to seven AZD1222 recipients as seropositive at baseline. Two AZD1222 administrations were followed by greater Spike-specific TCR breadth and depth. White British donors predominated, females outnumbered males, and clonal diversity was possibly underestimated.

The data were produced by immunoSEQ multiplex PCR, yet TCRdb's version contains in-frame clones alone and is incomplete. The sample lists around 120,000 clones, around nine tenths occurring once. The source material was peripheral blood, sampled on day 0 of AZD1222 vaccination. The TCR originated in an adult in good health. The chain carries TRBV25-1 and TRBJ1-2, with unresolved D. The CDR3 sequence: CASSESGNGYTF. CDR3 DNA sequence: TGTGCCAGCAGTGAATCAGGCAATGGCTACACCTTC.